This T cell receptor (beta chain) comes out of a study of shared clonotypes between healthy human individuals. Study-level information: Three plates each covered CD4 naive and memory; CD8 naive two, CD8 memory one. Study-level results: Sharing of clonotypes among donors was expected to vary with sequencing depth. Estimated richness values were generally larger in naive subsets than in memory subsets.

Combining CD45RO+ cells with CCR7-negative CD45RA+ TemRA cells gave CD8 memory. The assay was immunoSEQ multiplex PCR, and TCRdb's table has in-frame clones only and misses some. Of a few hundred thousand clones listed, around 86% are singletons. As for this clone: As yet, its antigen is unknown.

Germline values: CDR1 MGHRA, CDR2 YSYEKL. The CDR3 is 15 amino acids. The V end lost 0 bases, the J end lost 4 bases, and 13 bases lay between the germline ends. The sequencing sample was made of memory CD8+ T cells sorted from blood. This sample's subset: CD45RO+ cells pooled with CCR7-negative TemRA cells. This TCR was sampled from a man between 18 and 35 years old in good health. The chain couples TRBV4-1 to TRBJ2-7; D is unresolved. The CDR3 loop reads CASSQDLGSSYEQYF. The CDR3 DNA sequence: TGCGCCAGCAGCCAAGACCTAGGCTCTTCTTACGAGCAGTACTTC.